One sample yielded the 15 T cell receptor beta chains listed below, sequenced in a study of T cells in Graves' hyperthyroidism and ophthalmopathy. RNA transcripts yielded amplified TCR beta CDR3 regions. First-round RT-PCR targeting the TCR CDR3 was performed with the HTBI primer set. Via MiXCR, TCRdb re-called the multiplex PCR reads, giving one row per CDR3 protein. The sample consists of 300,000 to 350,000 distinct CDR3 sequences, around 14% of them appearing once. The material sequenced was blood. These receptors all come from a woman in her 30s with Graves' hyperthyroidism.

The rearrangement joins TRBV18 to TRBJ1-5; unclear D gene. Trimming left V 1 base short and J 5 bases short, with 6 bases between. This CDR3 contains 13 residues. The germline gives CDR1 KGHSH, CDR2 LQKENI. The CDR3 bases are TGTGCCAGCTCACCACTTTGGGATCAGCCCCAGCATTTT. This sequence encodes CASSPLWDQPQHF.

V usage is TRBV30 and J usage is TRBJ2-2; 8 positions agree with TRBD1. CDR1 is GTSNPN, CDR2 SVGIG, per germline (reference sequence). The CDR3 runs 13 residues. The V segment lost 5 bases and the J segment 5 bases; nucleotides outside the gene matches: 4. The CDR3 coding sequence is TGTGCCTGGGGACAGGGTAGAACCGGGGAGCTGTTTTTT. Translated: CAWGQGRTGELFF. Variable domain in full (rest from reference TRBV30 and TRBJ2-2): SQTIHQWPATLVQPVGSPLSLECTVEGTSNPNLYWYRQAAGRGLQLLFYSVGIGQISSEVPQNLSASRPQDRQFILSSKKLLLSDSGFYLCAWGQGRTGELFFGEGSRLTVL.

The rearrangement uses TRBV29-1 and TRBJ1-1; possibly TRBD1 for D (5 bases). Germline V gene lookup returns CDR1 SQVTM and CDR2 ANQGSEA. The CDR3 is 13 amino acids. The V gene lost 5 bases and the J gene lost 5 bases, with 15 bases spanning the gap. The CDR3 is CSVYPRGGTEAFF. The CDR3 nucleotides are TGCAGCGTTTATCCCCGGGGCGGAACTGAAGCTTTCTTT.

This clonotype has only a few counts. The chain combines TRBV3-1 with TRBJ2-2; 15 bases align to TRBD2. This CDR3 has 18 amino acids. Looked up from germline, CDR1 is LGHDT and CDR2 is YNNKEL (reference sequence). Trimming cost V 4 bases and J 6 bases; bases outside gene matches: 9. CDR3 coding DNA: TGTGCCAGCAGCCGTGGACTAGCGGGAGGGCCGGGACCCGGGGAGCTGTTTTTT. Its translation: CASSRGLAGGPGPGELFF. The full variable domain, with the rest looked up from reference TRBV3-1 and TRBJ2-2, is DTAVSQTPKYLVTQMGNDKSIKCEQNLGHDTMYWYKQDSKKFLKIMFSYNNKELIINETVPNRFSPKSPDKAHLNLHINSLELGDSAVYFCASSRGLAGGPGPGELFFGEGSRLTVL.

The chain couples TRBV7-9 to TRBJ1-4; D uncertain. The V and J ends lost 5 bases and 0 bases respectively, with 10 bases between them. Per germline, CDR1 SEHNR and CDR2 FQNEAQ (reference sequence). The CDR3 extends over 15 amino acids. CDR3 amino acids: CASSRPKATNEKLFF. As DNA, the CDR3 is TGTGCCAGCAGCAGACCCAAGGCAACTAATGAAAAACTGTTTTTT.

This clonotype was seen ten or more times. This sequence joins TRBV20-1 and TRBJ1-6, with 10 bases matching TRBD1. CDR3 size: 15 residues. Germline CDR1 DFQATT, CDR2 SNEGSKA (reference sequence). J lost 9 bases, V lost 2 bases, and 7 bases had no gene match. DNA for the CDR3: TGCAGTGCTAGATCCCTGACAGGGGGCATTTCACCCCTCCACTTT. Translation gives CSARSLTGGISPLHF.

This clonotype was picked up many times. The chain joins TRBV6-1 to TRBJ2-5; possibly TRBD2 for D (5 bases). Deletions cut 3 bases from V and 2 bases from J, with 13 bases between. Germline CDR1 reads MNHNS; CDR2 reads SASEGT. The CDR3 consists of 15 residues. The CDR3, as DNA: TGTGCCAGCAGTGATAATCCGGGAAATCAAGAGACCCAGTACTTC. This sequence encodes CASSDNPGNQETQYF.

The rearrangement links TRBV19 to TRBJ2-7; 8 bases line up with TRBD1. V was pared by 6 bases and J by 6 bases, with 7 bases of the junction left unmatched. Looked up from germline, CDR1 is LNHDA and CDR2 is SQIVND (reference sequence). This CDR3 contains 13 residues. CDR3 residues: CASRRTGLLEQYF. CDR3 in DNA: TGTGCCAGTAGGAGGACAGGGTTACTCGAGCAGTACTTC.

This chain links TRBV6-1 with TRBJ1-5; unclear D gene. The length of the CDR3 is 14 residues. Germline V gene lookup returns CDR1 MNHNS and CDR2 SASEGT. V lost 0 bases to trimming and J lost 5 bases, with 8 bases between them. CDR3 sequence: CASSEAVKYQPQHF. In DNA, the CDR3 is TGTGCCAGCAGTGAAGCAGTGAAGTATCAGCCCCAGCATTTT.

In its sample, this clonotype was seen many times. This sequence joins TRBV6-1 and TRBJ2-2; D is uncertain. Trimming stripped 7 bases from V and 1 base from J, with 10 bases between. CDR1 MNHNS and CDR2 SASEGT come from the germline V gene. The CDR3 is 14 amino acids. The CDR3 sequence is CASTPPGNTGELFF. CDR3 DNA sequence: TGTGCCAGCACCCCCCCTGGGAACACCGGGGAGCTGTTTTTT.

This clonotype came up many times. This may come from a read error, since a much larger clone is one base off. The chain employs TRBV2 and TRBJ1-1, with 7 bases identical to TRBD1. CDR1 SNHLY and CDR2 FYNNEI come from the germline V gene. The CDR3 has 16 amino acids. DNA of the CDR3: TGTGTCAGCAGTGAAGGGGACCGACAGGGAAACACTGAAGCTTTCTTT. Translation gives CVSSEGDRQGNTEAFF.

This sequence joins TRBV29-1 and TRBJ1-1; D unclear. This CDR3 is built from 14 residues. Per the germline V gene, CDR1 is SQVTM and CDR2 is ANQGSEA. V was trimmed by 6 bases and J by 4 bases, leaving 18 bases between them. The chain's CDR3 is CSVESGGLGTEAFF. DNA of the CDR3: TGCAGCGTCGAGTCAGGAGGGCTGGGCACTGAAGCTTTCTTT.

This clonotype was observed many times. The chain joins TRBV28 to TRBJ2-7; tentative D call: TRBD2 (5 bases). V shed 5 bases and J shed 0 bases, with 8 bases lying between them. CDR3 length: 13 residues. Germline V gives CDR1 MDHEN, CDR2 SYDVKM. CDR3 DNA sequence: TGTGCCAGCAGTGAGGGTAGCTCCTACGAGCAGTACTTC. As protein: CASSEGSSYEQYF.

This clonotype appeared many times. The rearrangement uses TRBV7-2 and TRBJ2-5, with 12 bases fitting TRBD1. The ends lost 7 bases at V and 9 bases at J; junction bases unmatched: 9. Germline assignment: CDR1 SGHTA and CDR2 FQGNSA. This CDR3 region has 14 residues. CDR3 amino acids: CASIRDRGLGAQYF. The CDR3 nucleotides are TGTGCCAGCATAAGGGACAGGGGGCTGGGGGCCCAGTACTTC.

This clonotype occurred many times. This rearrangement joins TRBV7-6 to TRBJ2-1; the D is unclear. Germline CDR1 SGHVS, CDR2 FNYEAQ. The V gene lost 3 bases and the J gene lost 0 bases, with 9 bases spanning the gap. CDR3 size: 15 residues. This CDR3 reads CASSLTTSSYNEQFF. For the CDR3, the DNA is TGTGCCAGCAGCTTGACGACGAGCTCCTACAATGAGCAGTTCTTC.